This T cell receptor beta chain was obtained from a study of T-cell reconstitution after alpha-beta-depleted transplantation in children. Study-level points and caveats: Diversity of TCRbeta at day 60 was high in some patients, arising from surviving recipient T cells and thymic progenitors. T-cell counts and diversity at one year following transplant were attributed mainly to newly produced T cells. Reports say that about two months after transplant, the alpha-beta T cells came out of several hundred graft clones that had expanded.

This clonotype appeared a few times. Its antigen is not identified. Unique molecular identifiers were incorporated during preparation of the TCRbeta library. In TCRdb, the PCR reads were re-called with MiXCR into one record per CDR3 protein. The table lists approximately 82,000 distinct CDR3 sequences, about 14% of them singletons. Per the germline V gene, CDR1 is SGHKS and CDR2 is YYEKEE (reference sequence). CDR3 length: 16 residues. V lost 0 bases, J lost 6 bases, and 17 bases lay in between. Source: PBMCs, mostly from graft donor cells, taken 180 days after TCRalphabeta/CD19-depleted stem cell transplant. V is TRBV5-5 and J is TRBJ2-3; D is unresolved. The TCR comes from a male patient aged 2-9 years who had a stem cell transplant for acute lymphoblastic leukemia, so the T cells may come from the graft donor. DNA of the CDR3: TGTGCCAGCAGCTTGGAGGCCGACTGGGCTTTCGATACGCAGTATTTT. Translation: CASSLEADWAFDTQYF. The variable domain in full, completed from reference TRBV5-5 and TRBJ2-3, reads DAGVTQSPTHLIKTRGQQVTLRCSPISGHKSVSWYQQVLGQGPQFIFQYYEKEERGRGNFPDRFSARQFPNYSSELNVNALLLGDSALYLCASSLEADWAFDTQYFGPGTRLTVL.